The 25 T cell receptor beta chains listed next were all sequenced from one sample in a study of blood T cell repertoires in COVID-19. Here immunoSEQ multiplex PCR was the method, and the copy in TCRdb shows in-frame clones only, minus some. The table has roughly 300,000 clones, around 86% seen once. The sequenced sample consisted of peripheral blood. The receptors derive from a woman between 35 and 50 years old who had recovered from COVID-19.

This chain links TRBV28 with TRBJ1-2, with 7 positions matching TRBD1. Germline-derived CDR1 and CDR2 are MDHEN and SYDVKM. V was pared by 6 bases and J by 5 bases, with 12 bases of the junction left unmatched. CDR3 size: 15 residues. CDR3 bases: TGTGCCAGCAGATCCAGGGGGAACGGTATTTATGGCTACACCTTC. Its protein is CASRSRGNGIYGYTF.

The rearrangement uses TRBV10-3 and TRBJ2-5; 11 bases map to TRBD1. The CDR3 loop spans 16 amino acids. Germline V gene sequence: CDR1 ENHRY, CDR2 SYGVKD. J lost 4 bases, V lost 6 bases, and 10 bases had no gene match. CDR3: CAISKSGTGGAETQYF. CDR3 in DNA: TGTGCCATCAGCAAATCCGGGACAGGGGGGGCAGAGACCCAGTACTTC.

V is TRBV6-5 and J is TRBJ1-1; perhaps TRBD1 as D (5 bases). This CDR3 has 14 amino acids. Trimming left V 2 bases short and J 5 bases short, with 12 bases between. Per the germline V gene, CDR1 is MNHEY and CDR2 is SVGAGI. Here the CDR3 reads CASSYGAGNTEAFF. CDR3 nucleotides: TGTGCCAGCAGTTACGGGGCAGGGAATACTGAAGCTTTCTTT.

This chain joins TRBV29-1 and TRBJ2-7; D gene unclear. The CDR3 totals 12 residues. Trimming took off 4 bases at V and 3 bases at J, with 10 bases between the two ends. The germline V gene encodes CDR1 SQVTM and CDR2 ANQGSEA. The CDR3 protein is CSVGNRDYEQYF. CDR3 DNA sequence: TGCAGCGTTGGCAACAGAGACTACGAGCAGTACTTC.

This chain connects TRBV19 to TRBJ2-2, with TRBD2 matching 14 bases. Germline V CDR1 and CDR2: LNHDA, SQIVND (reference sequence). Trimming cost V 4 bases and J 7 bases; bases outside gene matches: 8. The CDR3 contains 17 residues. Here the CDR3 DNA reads TGTGCCAGTAGTAAGAGACTAGCGGGGGGGCCGTACGGGGAGCTGTTTTTT. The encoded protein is CASSKRLAGGPYGELFF.

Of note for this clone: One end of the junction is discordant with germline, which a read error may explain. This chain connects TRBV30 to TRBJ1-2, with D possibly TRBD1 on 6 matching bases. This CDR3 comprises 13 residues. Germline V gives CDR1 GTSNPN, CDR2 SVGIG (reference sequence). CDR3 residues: CAWARGHGYSYTF. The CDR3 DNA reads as TGTGCCTGGGCACGGGGACATGGCTATAGCTACACCTTC.

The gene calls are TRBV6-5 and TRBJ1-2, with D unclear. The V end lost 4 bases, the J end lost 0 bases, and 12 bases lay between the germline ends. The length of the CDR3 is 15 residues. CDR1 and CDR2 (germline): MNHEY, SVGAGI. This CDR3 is CASSSRTEANYGYTF. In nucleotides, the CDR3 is TGTGCCAGCAGTTCGCGAACCGAAGCTAACTATGGCTACACCTTC.

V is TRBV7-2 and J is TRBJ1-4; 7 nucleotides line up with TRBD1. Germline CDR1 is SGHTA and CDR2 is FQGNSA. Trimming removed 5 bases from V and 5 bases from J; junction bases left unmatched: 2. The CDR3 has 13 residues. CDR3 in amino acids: CASSRGQNEKLFF. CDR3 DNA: TGTGCCAGCAGCCGGGGACAGAATGAAAAACTGTTTTTT.

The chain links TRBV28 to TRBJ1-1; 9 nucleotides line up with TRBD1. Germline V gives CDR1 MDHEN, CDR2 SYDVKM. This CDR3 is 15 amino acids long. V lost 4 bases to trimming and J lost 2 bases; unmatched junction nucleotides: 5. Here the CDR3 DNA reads TGTGCCAGCAGTTGGTGGACAGGGGCCAACACTGAAGCTTTCTTT. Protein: CASSWWTGANTEAFF.

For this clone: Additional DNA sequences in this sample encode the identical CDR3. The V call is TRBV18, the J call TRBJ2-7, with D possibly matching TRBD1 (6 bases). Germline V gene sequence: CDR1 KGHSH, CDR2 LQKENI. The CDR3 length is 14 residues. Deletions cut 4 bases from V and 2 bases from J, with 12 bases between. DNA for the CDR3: TGTGCCAGCTCACAAAACCGGGACACCTACGAGCAGTACTTC. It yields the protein CASSQNRDTYEQYF.

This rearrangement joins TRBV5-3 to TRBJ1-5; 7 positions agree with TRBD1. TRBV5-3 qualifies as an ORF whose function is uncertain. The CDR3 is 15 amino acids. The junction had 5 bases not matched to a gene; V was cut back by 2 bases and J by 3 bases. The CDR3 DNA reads TGTGCCAGAAGCTTTCACAGGGGACACAATCAGCCCCAGCATTTT. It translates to CARSFHRGHNQPQHF.

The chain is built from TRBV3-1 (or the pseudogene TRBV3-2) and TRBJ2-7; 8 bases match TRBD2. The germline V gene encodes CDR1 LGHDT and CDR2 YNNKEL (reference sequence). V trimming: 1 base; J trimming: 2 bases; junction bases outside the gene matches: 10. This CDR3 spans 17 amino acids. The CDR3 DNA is TGTGCCAGCAGCCAAGGTTTTAGCGGGGTTTTGCCCTACGAGCAGTACTTC. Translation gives CASSQGFSGVLPYEQYF.

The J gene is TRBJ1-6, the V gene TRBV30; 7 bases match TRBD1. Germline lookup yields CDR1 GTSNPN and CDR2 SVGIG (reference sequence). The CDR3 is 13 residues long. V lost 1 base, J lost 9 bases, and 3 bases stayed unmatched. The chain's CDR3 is CAWSGGTVSPLHF. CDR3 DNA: TGTGCCTGGAGTGGCGGGACAGTTTCACCCCTCCACTTT.

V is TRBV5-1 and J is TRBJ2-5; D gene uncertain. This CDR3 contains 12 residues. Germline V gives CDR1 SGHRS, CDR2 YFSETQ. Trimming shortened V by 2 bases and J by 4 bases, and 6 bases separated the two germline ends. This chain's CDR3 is CASSFELETQYF. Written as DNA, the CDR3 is TGCGCCAGCAGCTTCGAACTAGAGACCCAGTACTTC. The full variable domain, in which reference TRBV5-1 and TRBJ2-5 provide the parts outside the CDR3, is KAGVTQTPRYLIKTRGQQVTLSCSPISGHRSVSWYQQTPGQGLQFLFEYFSETQRNKGNFPGRFSGRQFSNSRSEMNVSTLELGDSALYLCASSFELETQYFGPGTRLLVL.

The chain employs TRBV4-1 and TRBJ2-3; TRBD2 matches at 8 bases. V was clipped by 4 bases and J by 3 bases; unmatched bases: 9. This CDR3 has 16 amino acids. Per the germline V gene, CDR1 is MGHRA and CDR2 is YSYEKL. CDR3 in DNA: TGCGCCAGCAGCCCAAGAACCCGGGGGGGGACAGATACGCAGTATTTT. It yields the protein CASSPRTRGGTDTQYF.

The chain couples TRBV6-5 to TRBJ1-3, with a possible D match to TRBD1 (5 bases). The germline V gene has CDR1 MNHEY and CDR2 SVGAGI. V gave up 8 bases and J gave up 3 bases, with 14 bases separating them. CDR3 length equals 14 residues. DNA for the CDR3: TGTGCCAGCTCGGGGGAGGTTAATGGAAACACCATATATTTT. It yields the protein CASSGEVNGNTIYF.

Here the CDR3 reads CASSPQQGMNTEAFF. Here the CDR3 DNA reads TGTGCCAGCAGTCCACAACAGGGCATGAACACTGAAGCTTTCTTT. The V gene is TRBV3-1 (or the pseudogene TRBV3-2), the J gene TRBJ1-1, with D perhaps matching TRBD1 (6 bases). The V gene's germline CDR1 is LGHDT and CDR2 YNNKEL (reference sequence). The ends were cut back, 6 bases at V and 0 bases at J, with 14 bases in the middle. This CDR3 has 15 residues.

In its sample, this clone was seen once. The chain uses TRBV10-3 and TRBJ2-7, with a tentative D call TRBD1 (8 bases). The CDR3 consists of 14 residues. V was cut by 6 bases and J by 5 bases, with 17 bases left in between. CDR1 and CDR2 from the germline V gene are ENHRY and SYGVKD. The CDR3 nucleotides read TGTGCCATCAGGAAGGACAGGGAGGGCCACGAGCAGTACTTC. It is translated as CAIRKDREGHEQYF.

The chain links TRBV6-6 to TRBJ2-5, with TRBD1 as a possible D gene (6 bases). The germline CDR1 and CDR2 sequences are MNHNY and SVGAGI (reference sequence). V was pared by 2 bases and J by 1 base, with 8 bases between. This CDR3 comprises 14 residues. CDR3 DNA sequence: TGTGCCAGCAGTTACGGACAGATCCAAGAGACCCAGTACTTC. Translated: CASSYGQIQETQYF.

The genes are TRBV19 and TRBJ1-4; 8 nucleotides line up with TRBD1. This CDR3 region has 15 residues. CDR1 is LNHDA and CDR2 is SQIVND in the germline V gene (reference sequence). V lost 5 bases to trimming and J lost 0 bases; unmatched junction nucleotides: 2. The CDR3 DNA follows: TGTGCCAGTAGTGAACAGGGGGCAACTAATGAAAAACTGTTTTTT. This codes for CASSEQGATNEKLFF.

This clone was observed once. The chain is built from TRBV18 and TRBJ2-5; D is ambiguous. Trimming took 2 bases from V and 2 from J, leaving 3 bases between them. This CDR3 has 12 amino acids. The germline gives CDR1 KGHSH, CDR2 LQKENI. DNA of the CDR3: TGTGCCAGCTCACCAGAGCAAGAGACCCAGTACTTC. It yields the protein CASSPEQETQYF.

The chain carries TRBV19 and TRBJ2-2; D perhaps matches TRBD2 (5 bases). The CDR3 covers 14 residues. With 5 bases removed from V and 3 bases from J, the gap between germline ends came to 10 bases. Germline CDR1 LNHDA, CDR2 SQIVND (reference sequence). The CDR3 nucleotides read TGTGCCAGTAGTGTATGGACTGACACCGGGGAGCTGTTTTTT. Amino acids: CASSVWTDTGELFF. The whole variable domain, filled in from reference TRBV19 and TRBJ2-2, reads DGGITQSPKYLFRKEGQNVTLSCEQNLNHDAMYWYRQDPGQGLRLIYYSQIVNDFQKGDIAEGYSVSREKKESFPLTVTSAQKNPTAFYLCASSVWTDTGELFFGEGSRLTVL.

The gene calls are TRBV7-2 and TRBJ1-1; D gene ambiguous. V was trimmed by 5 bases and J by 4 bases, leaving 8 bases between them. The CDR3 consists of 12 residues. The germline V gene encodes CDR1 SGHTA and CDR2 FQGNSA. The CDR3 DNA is TGTGCCAGCAGCCCGTCGGGCACTGAAGCTTTCTTT. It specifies CASSPSGTEAFF.

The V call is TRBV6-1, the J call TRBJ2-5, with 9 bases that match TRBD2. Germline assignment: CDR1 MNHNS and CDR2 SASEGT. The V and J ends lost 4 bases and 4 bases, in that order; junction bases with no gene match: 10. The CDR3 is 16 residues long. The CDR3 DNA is TGTGCCAGCAGTGCCGGGACTAGCTGGGGTAGAGAGACCCAGTACTTC. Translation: CASSAGTSWGRETQYF.

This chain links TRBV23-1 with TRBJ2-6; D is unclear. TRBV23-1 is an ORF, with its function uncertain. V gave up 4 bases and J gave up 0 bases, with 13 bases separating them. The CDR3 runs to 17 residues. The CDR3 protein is CASSRSRRSSGANVLTF. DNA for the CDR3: TGCGCCAGCAGTCGCTCCAGGCGCAGCTCTGGGGCCAACGTCCTGACTTTC.